These T cell receptor beta chains were read from a single sample in a study of PD-1 blockade in classical Hodgkin lymphoma. The assay was immunoSEQ multiplex PCR, and TCRdb's table has in-frame clones only and misses some. The table shows a few thousand clones, with less than 75% occurring only once. The specimen was CD8+ T cells from blood, collected at baseline. The origin of the receptors is a human donor with classical Hodgkin lymphoma. Each CDR3 is given with its conserved first and last residue. Fields, in order: CDR3 protein, CDR3 DNA, V gene, D gene, J gene, clone size. The D gene is left open where the match is weak. Only some rows state a clone size, as once, few, many or a class for expanded clones.

CAIREGQGRNQPQHF	TGTGCCATCAGGGAGGGACAGGGGCGCAATCAGCCCCAGCATTTT	TRBV10-3	TRBD1	TRBJ1-5	.
CASSGQAYEQYF	TGTGCCAGCAGTGGGCAGGCCTACGAGCAGTACTTC	TRBV2	.	TRBJ2-7	few
CASKGRDGYTF	TGTGCCAGCAAGGGCCGGGATGGCTACACCTTC	TRBV2	.	TRBJ1-2	few
CASSWTSGSPPDTQYF	TGTGCCAGCAGCTGGACTAGCGGGAGTCCGCCAGATACGCAGTATTTT	TRBV7-2	TRBD2	TRBJ2-3	.
CASSSGTGKKTQYF	TGTGCCAGCAGCTCCGGGACAGGGAAAAAGACCCAGTACTTC	TRBV7-6	TRBD1	TRBJ2-5	.
CASSLTSGGLTDTQYF	TGTGCCAGCAGCCTGACTAGCGGGGGGCTCACAGATACGCAGTATTTT	TRBV7-6	TRBD2	TRBJ2-3	.
CASSYTRAFQGNTIYF	TGTGCCAGCAGTTACACCAGGGCGTTCCAAGGGAACACCATATATTTT	TRBV6-5	.	TRBJ1-3	.
CASSRLDAAKNIQYF	TGTGCCAGTTCGAGACTTGATGCAGCCAAAAACATTCAGTACTTC	TRBV19	.	TRBJ2-4	.
CASSTYSYEQYF	TGTGCCAGCAGCACCTACTCCTACGAGCAGTACTTC	TRBV13	.	TRBJ2-7	.
CASSLWASGTTDTQYF	TGTGCCAGCAGTTTATGGGCTAGTGGGACCACAGATACGCAGTATTTT	TRBV27	.	TRBJ2-3	large
CASSSTGGETEAFF	TGTGCCAGCAGCTCCACGGGTGGTGAAACTGAAGCTTTCTTT	TRBV5-4	.	TRBJ1-1	few
CASSLLGPSPRNSPLHF	TGTGCCAGCAGTTTATTGGGTCCCAGCCCGAGAAATTCACCCCTCCACTTT	TRBV28	.	TRBJ1-6	few
CASSRLAGGEWETYEQYF	TGTGCCAGCAGTAGACTAGCGGGAGGGGAATGGGAAACCTACGAGCAGTACTTC	TRBV27	TRBD2	TRBJ2-7	.
CASSPGTGDWNEQFF	TGTGCCAGCAGCCCCGGGACAGGGGATTGGAATGAGCAGTTCTTC	TRBV5-8	TRBD1	TRBJ2-1	.
CASSSGTLTYEQYF	TGCGCCAGCAGCTCCGGGACATTAACCTACGAGCAGTACTTC	TRBV5-1	.	TRBJ2-7	.
CASSLEGAGEKLFF	TGTGCCAGCAGCTTGGAAGGGGCTGGTGAAAAACTGTTTTTT	TRBV5-6	.	TRBJ1-4	.
CASSLSGGYPPEAFF	TGTGCCAGCAGTTTAAGTGGGGGGTACCCTCCTGAAGCTTTCTTT	TRBV28	.	TRBJ1-1	once
CASSFRTSGSYEQYF	TGTGCCAGCAGCTTCCGGACTAGCGGGAGCTACGAGCAGTACTTC	TRBV11-2	TRBD2	TRBJ2-7	.
CAIAKGQAKRTEAFF	TGTGCCATCGCTAAGGGACAGGCGAAGAGGACTGAAGCTTTCTTT	TRBV10-3	TRBD1	TRBJ1-1	.
CASSPGQGREPQHF	TGTGCCAGCAGTCCCGGACAGGGGCGTGAGCCCCAGCATTTT	TRBV27	TRBD1	TRBJ1-5	once
CASRAGGQYNSPLHF	TGTGCCAGCAGGGCAGGGGGGCAGTATAATTCACCCCTCCACTTT	TRBV6-6	TRBD1	TRBJ1-6	few
CASSQIQGLNTEAFF	TGTGCCAGCAGCCAGATACAGGGGCTGAACACTGAAGCTTTCTTT	TRBV27	TRBD1	TRBJ1-1	few
CASSETSGKEYNEQFF	TGTGCCAGCAGTGAGACTAGCGGGAAAGAGTACAATGAGCAGTTCTTC	TRBV25-1	TRBD2	TRBJ2-1	.
CASSSGQSGETQYF	TGTGCCAGCAGCTCAGGACAGAGCGGGGAGACCCAGTACTTC	TRBV7-9	.	TRBJ2-5	.
CASSLYLPGSNTGELFF	TGTGCCAGCAGTTTGTACTTACCGGGATCTAACACCGGGGAGCTGTTTTTT	TRBV27	.	TRBJ2-2	.
CASSQVGLAGNIQYF	TGCGCCAGCAGCCAAGTGGGACTAGCGGGAAACATTCAGTACTTC	TRBV4-3	TRBD2	TRBJ2-4	.
CASSLAGTSGNLDEQFF	TGTGCCAGCAGCTTAGCCGGGACTAGCGGGAATTTAGATGAGCAGTTCTTC	TRBV7-6	TRBD2	TRBJ2-1	few
CASSEEETGASTQYF	TGTGCCAGCAGTGAAGAGGAGACAGGGGCTTCGACGCAGTATTTT	TRBV6-1	TRBD1	TRBJ2-3	.
CASSPGTGGLNTEAFF	TGTGCCAGCAGCCCCGGGACAGGGGGGTTAAACACTGAAGCTTTCTTT	TRBV5-6	TRBD1	TRBJ1-1	few
CAWSVSVMDSYNSPLHF	TGTGCCTGGAGTGTATCGGTCATGGACTCCTATAATTCACCCCTCCACTTT	TRBV30	.	TRBJ1-6	.
CASSLVDNQGETQYF	TGCGCCAGCAGCTTGGTGGACAACCAGGGGGAGACCCAGTACTTC	TRBV5-1	.	TRBJ2-5	.
CASSDWFGKGATEAFF	TGTGCCAGCAGTGATTGGTTTGGAAAGGGGGCTACTGAAGCTTTCTTT	TRBV2	TRBD1	TRBJ1-1	.
CASSRVVQETQYF	TGTGCCAGCAGTCGAGTGGTGCAAGAGACCCAGTACTTC	TRBV27	.	TRBJ2-5	.
CASSQWGPMSYNEQFF	TGTGCCAGCAGCCAATGGGGGCCTATGTCTTACAATGAGCAGTTCTTC	TRBV4-2	.	TRBJ2-1	.
CASSLLGGATYEQYF	TGTGCCAGCAGCCTACTAGGAGGGGCGACCTACGAGCAGTACTTC	TRBV5-4	.	TRBJ2-7	.
CASSHVGILGGYTF	TGTGCCAGCAGCCACGTGGGGATCCTTGGCGGCTACACCTTC	TRBV6-5	.	TRBJ1-2	.
CASSPGTGGLNTEAFF	TGTGCCAGCAGCCCCGGGACAGGGGGGTTAAACACTGAAGCTTTCTTT	TRBV7-1	TRBD1	TRBJ1-1	.
CASSWGQRGDTQYF	TGTGCCAGCAGCTGGGGGCAGCGGGGTGATACGCAGTATTTT	TRBV13	.	TRBJ2-3	few
CASSYVIGQPQHF	TGTGCCAGCAGTTATGTAATTGGCCAGCCCCAGCATTTT	TRBV6-5	.	TRBJ1-5	.
CASSASEGTEAYEQYF	TGTGCCAGCAGCGCCTCAGAGGGGACAGAGGCCTACGAGCAGTACTTC	TRBV9	TRBD1	TRBJ2-7	.
CASSRTSGSWSYEQYF	TGTGCCAGCAGCCGGACTAGCGGGAGTTGGTCCTACGAGCAGTACTTC	TRBV11-2	TRBD2	TRBJ2-7	.
CASSPQGQMNTEAFF	TGTGCCAGCAGCCCTCAGGGACAGATGAACACTGAAGCTTTCTTT	TRBV4-2	TRBD1	TRBJ1-1	.
CASGLVLGGEYNEQFF	TGTGCTAGTGGTTTGGTACTAGGGGGGGAATACAATGAGCAGTTCTTC	TRBV12-5	.	TRBJ2-1	.
CASSFIAGSYEQYF	TGTGCCAGCAGCTTTATCGCCGGGTCCTACGAGCAGTACTTC	TRBV7-9	.	TRBJ2-7	.
CASSVTGWGNQPQHF	TGTGCCAGTAGTGTTACAGGGTGGGGCAATCAGCCCCAGCATTTT	TRBV19	.	TRBJ1-5	.
CARQGEALETQYF	TGTGCCAGACAAGGGGAGGCCTTGGAGACCCAGTACTTC	TRBV2	.	TRBJ2-5	once
CASSLSPLAGGYNEQFF	TGTGCCAGCAGCCTCAGTCCCCTAGCGGGAGGGTACAATGAGCAGTTCTTC	TRBV11-1	TRBD2	TRBJ2-1	.
CSAWENEQYF	TGCAGTGCTTGGGAGAACGAGCAGTACTTC	TRBV20-1	.	TRBJ2-7	few
CASSPGTGGLNTEAFF	TGTGCCAGCAGCCCCGGGACAGGGGGGTTAAACACTGAAGCTTTCTTT	TRBV5-4	TRBD1	TRBJ1-1	hyperexpanded
CASSLDRDWDYGYAF	TGTGCCAGCAGCTTGGACAGGGACTGGGACTATGGCTACGCCTTC	TRBV5-6	.	TRBJ1-2	once